The 28 T cell receptor beta chains below all came from one sample that was sequenced in a study of T-cell reconstitution after alpha-beta-depleted transplantation in children. For TCRbeta, the library was prepared with unique molecular identifiers. TCRdb reanalysed the PCR reads using MiXCR and keeps one entry per CDR3 protein. The sample consists of 300,000 to 400,000 distinct CDR3 sequences, 15% to 20% of them appearing once. Source: PBMCs, mostly from graft donor cells, taken 360 days after TCRalphabeta/CD19-depleted stem cell transplant. Every receptor here comes from a male patient aged 2 to 9 who had a stem cell transplant for acute lymphoblastic leukemia, so the T cells may come from the graft donor.

The table lists this clonotype with a few counts. The chain employs TRBV20-1 and TRBJ2-5; TRBD1 might be the D (5 bases). Germline V CDR1 and CDR2: DFQATT, SNEGSKA (reference sequence). The CDR3 loop spans 14 amino acids. V lost 3 bases to trimming and J lost 1 base, with 12 bases between them. CDR3 in amino acids: CSASDDRFQETQYF. The CDR3 DNA reads as TGCAGTGCTAGCGATGACAGATTCCAAGAGACCCAGTACTTC.

This clonotype was seen many times. The rearrangement joins TRBV18 to TRBJ2-1; 9 bases are shared with TRBD1. Trimming at V came to 6 bases and at J to 0 bases, leaving 15 bases not matched to a gene. Looked up from germline, CDR1 is KGHSH and CDR2 is LQKENI. The CDR3 is 19 residues long. The CDR3 DNA reads as TGTGCCAGCTCCCGGCCGGGACAGGGTAGTCCCGACTCCTACAATGAGCAGTTCTTC. This encodes CASSRPGQGSPDSYNEQFF.

V usage is TRBV29-1 and J usage is TRBJ2-1; D gene uncertain. Trimming stripped 5 bases from V and 3 bases from J, with 8 bases between. Germline-derived CDR1 and CDR2 are SQVTM and ANQGSEA. This CDR3 contains 12 residues. The CDR3 here is CSVNSYYNEQFF. DNA for the CDR3: TGCAGCGTTAATTCATACTACAATGAGCAGTTCTTC.

The chain recombines TRBV4-1 with TRBJ2-2; D is perhaps TRBD1 or TRBD2 (6 bases each). CDR1 and CDR2 from the germline V gene are MGHRA and YSYEKL. The CDR3 is made up of 15 amino acids. The V and J ends lost 4 bases and 4 bases respectively, with 13 bases between them. CDR3 sequence: CASSPLPGATGELFF. The CDR3 DNA follows: TGCGCCAGCAGCCCCCTCCCGGGGGCCACCGGGGAGCTGTTTTTT.

The V call is TRBV11-1, the J call TRBJ2-5; D not certain. CDR3 length equals 13 residues. The germline gives CDR1 SGHAT, CDR2 FQDESV (reference sequence). V lost 2 bases to trimming and J lost 3 bases, with 7 bases between them. The chain's CDR3 is CASSLRAEETQYF. The CDR3 region has the DNA TGTGCCAGCAGCTTAAGAGCTGAAGAGACCCAGTACTTC.

V and J are TRBV5-6 and TRBJ1-1, with a weak D call TRBD1 (5 bases). The CDR3 totals 15 residues. Trimming cost V 3 bases and J 5 bases, with 17 bases left between them. CDR1 SGHDT and CDR2 YYEEEE come from the germline V gene. This chain's CDR3 is CASSYGGGMVTEAFF. CDR3 coding DNA: TGTGCCAGCAGCTATGGGGGGGGGATGGTGACTGAAGCTTTCTTT.

This clonotype showed up many times. CDR3: CATSDRTIGTGELFF. DNA of the CDR3: TGTGCCACATCAGACAGGACAATAGGTACCGGGGAGCTGTTTTTT. The V call is TRBV24-1, the J call TRBJ2-2; possible D gene TRBD1, 6 bases. This CDR3 contains 15 residues. The V end lost 10 bases, the J end lost 5 bases, and 19 bases lay between the germline ends. Germline V gene sequence: CDR1 KGHDR, CDR2 SFDVKD.

The chain couples TRBV12-3 or TRBV12-4 to TRBJ2-5; D is unclear. The CDR3 contains 18 residues. Trimming took off 7 bases at V and 2 bases at J, with 26 bases between the two ends. The CDR3 region is CASTPSPLGPSEQETQYF. Written as DNA, the CDR3 is TGTGCCAGCACCCCTTCCCCATTAGGTCCGAGCGAGCAAGAGACCCAGTACTTC.

The CDR3 bases are TGTGCCAGCAGCCCCAGACAGGGGGCCGCCGGGGAGCTGTTTTTT. It is translated as CASSPRQGAAGELFF. This chain connects TRBV9 to TRBJ2-2; 10 nucleotides line up with TRBD1. Per the germline V gene, CDR1 is SGDLS and CDR2 is YYNGEE. J gave up 6 bases and V 4 bases, and 6 bases lay outside the gene matches. This CDR3 comprises 15 residues.

This clonotype was counted a few times. The conserved phenylalanine or tryptophan normally closing the CDR3 is absent here, so this likely arose from a read error. This chain joins TRBV3-1 and TRBJ2-5; D is unresolved. CDR3 length equals 14 residues. Germline-derived CDR1 and CDR2 are LGHDT and YNNKEL (reference sequence). The V and J ends lost 1 base and 4 bases respectively, with 10 bases between them. CDR3 sequence reads: CASSQVGRPETQYL. In DNA form, the CDR3 reads TGTGCCAGCAGCCAAGTAGGAAGGCCAGAGACCCAGTACTTG.

The V and J genes are TRBV4-3 and TRBJ2-3; 14 nucleotides line up with TRBD2. Per the germline V gene, CDR1 is LGHNA and CDR2 is YSLEER. Trimming cost V 1 base and J 1 base; bases outside gene matches: 1. CDR3 length: 17 residues. The CDR3 region is CASSQGGLAGGTDTQYF. The DNA of the CDR3 is TGCGCCAGCAGCCAAGGGGGACTAGCGGGAGGCACAGATACGCAGTATTTT.

The gene calls are TRBV3-1 and TRBJ2-1; 7 bases agree with TRBD2. This CDR3 spans 15 amino acids. The ends lost 0 bases at V and 8 bases at J; junction bases unmatched: 7. CDR1 is LGHDT, CDR2 YNNKEL, per germline (reference sequence). The DNA of the CDR3 is TGTGCCAGCAGCCAAGATTGGGGGGGTCGAGATGAGCAGTTCTTC. This translates into CASSQDWGGRDEQFF.

The chain joins TRBV20-1 to TRBJ2-5; weak D call: TRBD2 (6 bases). Trimming removed 6 bases at V and 5 bases at J, with 16 bases between. The germline gives CDR1 DFQATT, CDR2 SNEGSKA (reference sequence). The CDR3 loop spans 13 amino acids. The CDR3 reads CSALSGPGETQYF. In DNA form, the CDR3 reads TGCAGTGCCCTTAGCGGTCCTGGGGAGACCCAGTACTTC.

The chain uses TRBV18 and TRBJ2-1; 7 nucleotides match TRBD2. Trimming at V came to 2 bases and at J to 3 bases, leaving 7 bases not matched to a gene. CDR1 KGHSH and CDR2 LQKENI come from the germline V gene. This CDR3 has 16 amino acids. The CDR3 DNA sequence: TGTGCCAGCTCACCATTCGGCCGGGAGGTCTACAATGAGCAGTTCTTC. Protein: CASSPFGREVYNEQFF.

The chain combines TRBV28 with TRBJ1-2; D gene ambiguous. The length of the CDR3 is 17 residues. The germline gives CDR1 MDHEN, CDR2 SYDVKM. V shed 1 base and J shed 2 bases, with 17 bases lying between them. The CDR3 nucleotides are TGTGCCAGCAGTTTATCGGTGGTGGGCGAGACCAACTATGGCTACACCTTC. Protein sequence: CASSLSVVGETNYGYTF.

This clonotype has just a few counts. V is TRBV6-1 and J is TRBJ2-2; D is possibly TRBD2 (5 bases). Trimming shortened V by 6 bases and J by 5 bases, and 10 bases separated the two germline ends. The germline gives CDR1 MNHNS, CDR2 SASEGT. CDR3 size: 13 residues. In DNA form, the CDR3 reads TGTGCCAGCAGCCCTGAGCGGACCGGGGAGCTGTTTTTT. Its protein is CASSPERTGELFF.

This clonotype appeared a few times. V and J are TRBV5-6 and TRBJ2-1, with 11 positions matching TRBD2. J gave up 0 bases and V 2 bases, and 10 bases lay outside the gene matches. Germline CDR1 SGHDT, CDR2 YYEEEE. The CDR3 has 19 amino acids. The CDR3 protein is CASSFLLAGEPGSYNEQFF. The CDR3 DNA reads as TGTGCCAGCAGCTTCTTACTAGCGGGAGAGCCGGGCTCCTACAATGAGCAGTTCTTC.

The table lists this clonotype with many counts. This chain joins TRBV12-3 or TRBV12-4 and TRBJ2-3, with TRBD1 matching 8 bases. V gave up 5 bases and J gave up 0 bases; unmatched junction bases: 4. The CDR3 consists of 15 residues. CDR3 sequence: CASSPRGRSTDTQYF. CDR3 in DNA: TGTGCCAGCAGTCCCAGGGGGCGAAGCACAGATACGCAGTATTTT.

The V call is TRBV5-4, the J call TRBJ2-1, with 14 bases that match TRBD2. Trimming at V came to 1 base and at J to 8 bases, leaving 5 bases not matched to a gene. Germline CDR1 SGHNT, CDR2 YYREEE (reference sequence). The CDR3 totals 16 residues. CDR3: CASSLPGTSGRHEQFF. The CDR3 nucleotides read TGTGCCAGCAGCTTGCCGGGGACTAGCGGGAGACATGAGCAGTTCTTC.

The rearrangement uses TRBV5-1 and TRBJ2-5; D is undetermined. The CDR3 is 15 residues long. CDR1 and CDR2 (germline): SGHRS, YFSETQ. V lost 0 bases, J lost 7 bases, and 16 bases lay in between. CDR3 in amino acids: CASSLDGFSLRTQYF. The CDR3 DNA is TGCGCCAGCAGCTTGGACGGATTCTCGTTGCGGACCCAGTACTTC.

The V call is TRBV29-1, the J call TRBJ2-1; tentative D call: TRBD2 (5 bases). This CDR3 spans 13 amino acids. CDR1 and CDR2 from the germline V gene are SQVTM and ANQGSEA. Trimming left V 7 bases short and J 9 bases short, with 19 bases between. This CDR3 reads CSGCAVGRSEQFF. In DNA form, the CDR3 reads TGCAGCGGATGTGCGGTGGGGAGAAGTGAGCAGTTCTTC.

This clonotype was counted a few times. The chain links TRBV20-1 to TRBJ1-1; D is ambiguous. Germline lookup yields CDR1 DFQATT and CDR2 SNEGSKA (reference sequence). The CDR3 runs to 16 residues. V was cut by 0 bases and J by 4 bases, with 18 bases left in between. The CDR3 DNA reads TGCAGTGCTAGAGATTATGGCCGTAGTATTCTCACTGAAGCTTTCTTT. Translated: CSARDYGRSILTEAFF.

This clonotype showed up many times. The chain recombines TRBV29-1 with TRBJ1-1, with 7 positions matching TRBD1. Trimming removed 4 bases from V and 8 bases from J; junction bases left unmatched: 4. The CDR3 loop spans 11 amino acids. Germline V gene sequence: CDR1 SQVTM, CDR2 ANQGSEA. In DNA, the CDR3 is TGCAGCGTTGCACAGGGGAGAGAAGCTTTCTTT. It translates to CSVAQGREAFF. Based on the CDR3 plus reference TRBV29-1 and TRBJ1-1, the full variable domain is SAVISQKPSRDICQRGTSLTIQCQVDSQVTMMFWYRQQPGQSLTLIATANQGSEATYESGFVIDKFPISRPNLTFSTLTVSNMSPEDSSIYLCSVAQGREAFFGQGTRLTVV.

The chain couples TRBV20-1 to TRBJ2-1; 13 bases align to TRBD2. The V gene's germline CDR1 is DFQATT and CDR2 SNEGSKA (reference sequence). The trim removed 6 bases at V and 4 bases at J, leaving 9 bases unmatched. CDR3 size: 16 residues. CDR3 residues: CSAVGLAGVSYNEQFF. The CDR3, as DNA: TGCAGTGCCGTTGGACTAGCGGGAGTCTCTTACAATGAGCAGTTCTTC.

This clonotype was counted a few times. The V call is TRBV5-1, the J call TRBJ2-7; D call uncertain. The CDR3 consists of 14 residues. The V gene's germline CDR1 is SGHRS and CDR2 YFSETQ. The ends were cut back, 0 bases at V and 0 bases at J, with 7 bases in the middle. CDR3 coding DNA: TGCGCCAGCAGCTTGGAACGGAACTCCTACGAGCAGTACTTC. Translating gives CASSLERNSYEQYF.

The chain is built from TRBV28 and TRBJ2-7; 7 bases align to TRBD1. This CDR3 comprises 15 residues. Germline CDR1 reads MDHEN; CDR2 reads SYDVKM. The V and J ends lost 2 bases and 2 bases, in that order; junction bases with no gene match: 6. The CDR3 DNA reads as TGTGCCAGCAGTTTACCCCGGGACAGAGCCTACGAGCAGTACTTC. Encoded protein: CASSLPRDRAYEQYF.

This clonotype was counted at least ten times. The chain joins TRBV18 to TRBJ2-2; the D gene is possibly TRBD1 (6 bases). Germline V gene lookup returns CDR1 KGHSH and CDR2 LQKENI. The V and J ends lost 2 bases and 7 bases respectively, with 8 bases between them. The CDR3 has 13 amino acids. The CDR3 nucleotides are TGTGCCAGCTCACCAAGACAGGACGGGGAGCTGTTTTTT. Encoded protein: CASSPRQDGELFF.

V and J are TRBV28 and TRBJ2-5, with D hard to call. Trimming shortened V by 2 bases and J by 3 bases, and 13 bases separated the two germline ends. The germline V gene encodes CDR1 MDHEN and CDR2 SYDVKM. The CDR3 is 15 residues long. CDR3 protein: CASSLDPRDKETQYF. As DNA, the CDR3 is TGTGCCAGCAGTTTAGATCCTAGGGATAAAGAGACCCAGTACTTC.